The source of this TCR beta chain is a study of cytomegalovirus exposure and HLA in healthy donors. As regards this clone: Its antigen is currently unknown.

Notes on the study in general: TCR beta chain V- and J-gene trimming was linked, in a later analysis, to a missense variant in DCLRE1C. It was reportedly the case that the classifier diagnosed cytomegalovirus status with high specificity and sensitivity.

The PCR employed 60 Vbeta primers together with 13 Jbeta primers. In the original processing: There were around 80 million unique TCR beta chains by a later count, and 10 million to 12 million of them were shared. The method was immunoSEQ multiplex PCR; TCRdb's version includes in-frame clones alone and lacks a portion of them. D and trimming come from the DNA, and the V and J calls and clone size come from that table. The table shows around 180,000 clones, with more than 65% occurring only once. Per the germline V gene, CDR1 is SGHRS and CDR2 is YFSETQ. The CDR3 spans 14 residues. V shed 6 bases and J shed 0 bases, with 10 bases lying between them.

The V and J genes are TRBV5-1 and TRBJ1-3; D possibly corresponds to TRBD1 (5 bases). This TCR was sampled from a woman in her 30s in good health and CMV-seropositive. What was sequenced was PBMCs. CDR3 sequence (DNA): TGCGCCAGCAAGCGGGGGACCTCTGGAAACACCATATATTTT. This sequence encodes CASKRGTSGNTIYF.